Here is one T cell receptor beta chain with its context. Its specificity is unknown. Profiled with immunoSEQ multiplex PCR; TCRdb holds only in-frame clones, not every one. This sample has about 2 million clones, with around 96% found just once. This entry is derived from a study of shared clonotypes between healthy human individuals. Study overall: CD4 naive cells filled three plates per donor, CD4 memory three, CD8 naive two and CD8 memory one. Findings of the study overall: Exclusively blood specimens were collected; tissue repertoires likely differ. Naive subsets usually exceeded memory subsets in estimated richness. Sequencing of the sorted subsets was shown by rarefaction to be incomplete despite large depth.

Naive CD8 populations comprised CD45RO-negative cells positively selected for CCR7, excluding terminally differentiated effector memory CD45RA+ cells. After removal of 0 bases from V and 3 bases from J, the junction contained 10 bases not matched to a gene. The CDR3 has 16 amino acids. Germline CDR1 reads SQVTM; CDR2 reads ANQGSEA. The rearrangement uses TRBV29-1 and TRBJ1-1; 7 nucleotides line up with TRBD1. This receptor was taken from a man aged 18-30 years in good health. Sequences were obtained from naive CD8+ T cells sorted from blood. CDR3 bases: TGCAGCGTTGAAGATCTGGCAGGGGGGTTTCACACTGAAGCTTTCTTT. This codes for CSVEDLAGGFHTEAFF.